A single sample is the source of the 2 T cell receptor beta chains below, sequenced in a study of control samples from healthy donors and cancer patients (dated by TCRdb to the early 2020s). Receptors were amplified or captured by the immunoSEQ multiplex PCR assay. TCRdb limited this immuneACCESS table to in-frame rearrangements with V and J called. A share of clones is missing; checked studies link under half to unresolved V genes, and the rest is unexplained. For this sample there are over 150,000 clones; around nine tenths appear just once. In total, the top ten clones hold 1.1% to 1.5% of the sample. Input material: blood. The receptor source for this set is a man aged 25 to 45 in good health.

The chain has TRBV6-5 and TRBJ2-1; 8 nucleotides line up with TRBD2. CDR1 is MNHEY, CDR2 SVGAGI, per germline. CDR3 length: 15 amino acids. V shed 5 bases and J 7 bases; nucleotides not matched to a gene: 10. CDR3 region: CASSQQGLGVNEQFF. Written as DNA, the CDR3 is TGTGCCAGCAGTCAACAGGGACTAGGGGTTAATGAGCAGTTCTTC.

The chain has TRBV3-1 (or the pseudogene TRBV3-2) and TRBJ1-1; D gene ambiguous. Germline values: CDR1 LGHDT, CDR2 YNNKEL (reference sequence). The V end lost 1 base, the J end lost 6 bases, and 9 bases lay between the germline ends. CDR3 length: 13 amino acids. The CDR3 reads CASSQGAAAEAFF. The CDR3 DNA follows: TGTGCCAGCAGCCAAGGGGCAGCCGCTGAAGCTTTCTTT.